This is a list of T cell receptor beta chains from one sample in a study of Graves' ophthalmopathy and Graves' hyperthyroidism. A single record per CDR3 protein comes from TCRdb applying MiXCR to the multiplex PCR reads. The sample consists of roughly 380,000 distinct CDR3 sequences, roughly 15% of them appearing once. The sequenced sample was peripheral blood. These receptors were obtained from a woman between 18 and 30 years old with stable Graves' hyperthyroidism. Both conserved end residues are part of each CDR3. Each record gives: clone size, D gene, V gene, J gene, CDR3 protein, CDR3 DNA. D genes are given only for firm matches. The size entry is marked missing in some rows and otherwise reads once, few, many or a size class.

many,NA,TRBV12-3/TRBV12-4,TRBJ2-7,CASSRWGDEQYF,TGTGCCAGCAGCCGATGGGGGGACGAGCAGTACTTC
NA,NA,TRBV4-3,TRBJ1-2,CASSQDRGADGYTF,TGCGCCAGCAGCCAAGATCGGGGGGCGGACGGCTACACCTTC
NA,NA,TRBV11-3,TRBJ2-4,CASSSDLFQYF,TGTGCCAGCAGCTCAGACTTGTTTCAGTACTTC
many,TRBD1,TRBV20-1,TRBJ2-7,CSAIGQGREQYF,TGCAGTGCTATAGGACAGGGACGCGAGCAGTACTTC
many,NA,TRBV12-3/TRBV12-4,TRBJ2-7,CASSARSATYEQYF,TGTGCCAGCAGCGCCCGATCAGCCACCTACGAGCAGTACTTC
many,NA,TRBV19,TRBJ1-1,CASSIDTDTEAFF,TGTGCCAGTAGTATAGACACCGACACTGAAGCTTTCTTT
NA,TRBD1,TRBV27,TRBJ1-4,CASRPRTGLNEKLFF,TGTGCCAGCAGGCCTCGGACAGGGCTAAATGAAAAACTGTTTTTT
many,NA,TRBV6-5,TRBJ1-2,CASRSRTNYGYTF,TGTGCCAGCAGATCCAGGACTAACTATGGCTACACCTTC
NA,NA,TRBV6-2/TRBV6-3,TRBJ2-7,CASRWGPNEQYF,TGTGCCTCGAGGTGGGGTCCCAACGAGCAGTACTTC
many,TRBD1,TRBV24-1,TRBJ1-5,CATRARGNQPQHF,TGTGCCACCAGGGCCAGGGGGAATCAGCCCCAGCATTTT
many,TRBD2,TRBV14,TRBJ2-5,CASSQARGYQETQYF,TGTGCCAGCAGCCAGGCGCGGGGGTACCAAGAGACCCAGTACTTC
many,NA,TRBV6-5,TRBJ1-6,CASSFSRNVSPLHF,TGTGCCAGCAGTTTTAGTAGGAACGTCTCACCCCTCCACTTT
many,TRBD1,TRBV6-1,TRBJ1-2,CASSTQGNNYGYTF,TGTGCCAGCAGTACACAGGGGAACAACTATGGCTACACCTTC
NA,TRBD1,TRBV29-1,TRBJ1-1,CSATGMKAEAFF,TGCAGCGCGACAGGGATGAAGGCTGAAGCTTTCTTT
many,NA,TRBV19,TRBJ1-6,CASSIGTSSPLHF,TGTGCCAGTAGTATAGGGACGAGCTCACCCCTCCACTTT
many,NA,TRBV28,TRBJ2-7,CASRSGSSYEQYF,TGTGCCAGCAGATCGGGAAGCTCCTACGAGCAGTACTTC
few,TRBD1,TRBV3-1,TRBJ2-2,CASSQSTGSGELFF,TGTGCCAGCAGCCAGTCGACAGGGTCCGGGGAGCTGTTTTTT
few,NA,TRBV11-2,TRBJ2-3,CASSLDLGDTQYF,TGTGCCAGCAGCTTAGATCTTGGAGATACGCAGTATTTT
many,TRBD1,TRBV18,TRBJ1-2,CASSQGQYGYTF,TGTGCCAGCTCACAGGGACAGTATGGCTACACCTTC
many,NA,TRBV6-1,TRBJ1-1,CASSTTLMNTEAFF,TGTGCCAGCAGTACGACACTCATGAACACTGAAGCTTTCTTT
NA,NA,TRBV6-1,TRBJ2-2,CASSRGLMNTGELFF,TGTGCCAGCAGTAGGGGACTTATGAACACCGGGGAGCTGTTTTTT
NA,NA,TRBV19,TRBJ1-5,CASSGTRGQPQHF,TGTGCCAGTAGCGGGACCAGAGGTCAGCCCCAGCATTTT
many,NA,TRBV7-8,TRBJ2-7,CASSLEAAQGYEQYF,TGTGCCAGCAGCTTAGAGGCAGCTCAAGGATACGAGCAGTACTTC
many,NA,TRBV6-1,TRBJ1-3,CASSPQPYGAGNTIYF,TGTGCCAGCAGTCCCCAGCCCTATGGGGCTGGAAACACCATATATTTT
few,NA,TRBV5-1,TRBJ2-5,CASSLTIETQYF,TGCGCCAGCAGCTTAACTATAGAGACCCAGTACTTC
once,NA,TRBV10-2,TRBJ2-7,CASEGSWGEQYF,TGCGCCAGCGAAGGGTCCTGGGGGGAGCAGTACTTC
many,NA,TRBV11-2,TRBJ2-2,CASSLMTTGELFF,TGTGCCAGCAGCTTAATGACGACCGGGGAGCTGTTTTTT
NA,NA,TRBV29-1,TRBJ1-2,CSVEFWGSNYGYSF,TGCAGCGTTGAATTCTGGGGCAGTAACTATGGCTACTCCTTC
many,TRBD1,TRBV20-1,TRBJ1-1,CSARDRDRLNTEAFF,TGCAGTGCTAGAGATCGGGACAGGTTGAACACTGAAGCTTTCTTT
NA,NA,TRBV5-1,TRBJ1-5,CASSLGGSDQPQHF,TGCGCCAGCAGCTTGGGGGGCAGTGATCAGCCCCAGCATTTT
many,NA,TRBV7-2,TRBJ1-2,CASSPRTERYTF,TGTGCCAGCAGCCCCCGGACAGAGCGTTACACCTTC
many,TRBD1,TRBV6-5,TRBJ1-1,CASSYSKQGRQNTEAFF,TGTGCCAGCAGTTACTCGAAACAGGGGCGACAGAACACTGAAGCTTTCTTT
many,NA,TRBV12-3/TRBV12-4,TRBJ1-1,CASSPHRGVGNTEAFF,TGTGCCAGCAGTCCCCACCGGGGGGTGGGGAACACTGAAGCTTTCTTT
many,NA,TRBV7-9,TRBJ2-7,CASSPRDTLYEQYF,TGTGCCAGCAGCCCTCGGGACACCCTCTACGAGCAGTACTTC
NA,NA,TRBV7-2,TRBJ2-7,CASSRDLPAKEYF,TGTGCCAGCAGCCGGGACTTACCCGCCAAGGAGTACTTC
many,TRBD1,TRBV5-1,TRBJ1-2,CASSFDRALSNYGYTF,TGCGCCAGCAGCTTTGACAGGGCCCTCTCTAACTATGGCTACACCTTC
many,NA,TRBV2,TRBJ1-1,CASRERVNTEAFF,TGTGCCAGCAGAGAAAGGGTGAACACTGAAGCTTTCTTT
NA,TRBD1,TRBV3-1,TRBJ1-6,CASSQTTGSDSPLHF,TGTGCCAGCAGCCAAACGACAGGGTCCGATTCACCCCTCCACTTT
many,NA,TRBV11-2,TRBJ2-7,CASSLTSTAYEQYF,TGTGCCAGCAGCTTGACTAGTACGGCCTACGAGCAGTACTTC
many,NA,TRBV2,TRBJ2-7,CASSGRASSYEQYF,TGTGCCAGCAGTGGCAGGGCGAGCTCCTACGAGCAGTACTTC
many,NA,TRBV12-3/TRBV12-4,TRBJ1-5,CASSPGVNQPQHF,TGTGCCAGCAGTCCAGGGGTAAATCAGCCCCAGCATTTT
many,TRBD1,TRBV6-1,TRBJ1-5,CASNSGTGRQPQHF,TGTGCCAGCAACTCCGGGACAGGGAGACAGCCCCAGCATTTT
many,TRBD1,TRBV6-5,TRBJ2-1,CASGQTGASSYNEQFF,TGTGCCAGTGGACAAACAGGGGCGAGCTCCTACAATGAGCAGTTCTTC
many,NA,TRBV6-1,TRBJ2-7,CASSDPDRWGPWEQYF,TGTGCCAGCAGTGACCCCGACAGGTGGGGACCCTGGGAGCAGTACTTC
few,TRBD2,TRBV3-1,TRBJ2-5,CASSQDGASGEETQYF,TGTGCCAGCAGCCAAGATGGCGCTAGCGGGGAAGAGACCCAGTACTTC
NA,NA,TRBV12-3/TRBV12-4,TRBJ1-1,CASSLRGRSEAFF,TGTGCCAGCAGTTTGAGGGGACGTAGTGAAGCTTTCTTT
many,NA,TRBV9,TRBJ1-2,CASSGAWDDYGYTF,TGTGCCAGCAGCGGGGCCTGGGACGACTATGGCTACACCTTC
many,TRBD1,TRBV2,TRBJ1-1,CASNYRGLANTEAFF,TGTGCCAGCAACTACAGGGGGCTTGCGAACACTGAAGCTTTCTTT
many,NA,TRBV10-3,TRBJ1-1,CAISEGTLMNTEAFF,TGTGCCATCAGTGAGGGTACATTGATGAACACTGAAGCTTTCTTT
many,NA,TRBV2,TRBJ2-2,CASTAQGILGTGELFF,TGTGCCAGCACCGCACAGGGAATTCTCGGCACCGGGGAGCTGTTTTTT
many,TRBD2,TRBV7-2,TRBJ2-5,CASSSRLARETQYF,TGTGCCAGCAGCTCAAGACTAGCCCGGGAGACCCAGTACTTC
many,TRBD2,TRBV19,TRBJ2-5,CASSLLRGGLRETQYF,TGTGCCAGTAGCCTTCTTCGCGGGGGATTACGAGAGACCCAGTACTTC
many,NA,TRBV12-3/TRBV12-4,TRBJ2-7,CASRLRDGRSYEQYF,TGTGCCAGCAGACTCCGGGACGGGAGATCCTACGAGCAGTACTTC
many,NA,TRBV7-9,TRBJ1-1,CASSLRGQLNTEAFF,TGTGCCAGCAGCCTTCGAGGACAGCTGAACACTGAAGCTTTCTTT